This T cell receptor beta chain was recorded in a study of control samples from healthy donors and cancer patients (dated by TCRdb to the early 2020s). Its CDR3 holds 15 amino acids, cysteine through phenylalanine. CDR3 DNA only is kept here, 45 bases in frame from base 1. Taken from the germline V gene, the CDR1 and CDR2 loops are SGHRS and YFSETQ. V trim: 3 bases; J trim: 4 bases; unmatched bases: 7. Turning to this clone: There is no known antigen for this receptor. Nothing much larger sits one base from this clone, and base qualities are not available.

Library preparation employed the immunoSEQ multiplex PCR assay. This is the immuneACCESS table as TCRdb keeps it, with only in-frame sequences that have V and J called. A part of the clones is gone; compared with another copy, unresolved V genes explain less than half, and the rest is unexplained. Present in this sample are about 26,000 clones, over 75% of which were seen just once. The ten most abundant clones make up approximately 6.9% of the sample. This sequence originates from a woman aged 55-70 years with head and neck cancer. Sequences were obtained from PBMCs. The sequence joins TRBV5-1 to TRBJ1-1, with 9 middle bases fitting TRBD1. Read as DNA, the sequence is TGCGCCAGCAGCTACGGGACAGGGAACCCCACTGAAGCTTTCTTT. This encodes CASSYGTGNPTEAFF.